This TCR beta chain was observed in a study of blood T cell repertoires in COVID-19. About the research overall: Samples representing acute and convalescent COVID-19 were sourced from the United States, Italy and Spain. From T cells, B-cell-depleted T cells, or PBMCs came the material, which was cDNA or gDNA.

The germline V gene encodes CDR1 MNHEY and CDR2 SMNVEV (reference sequence). V was shortened by 8 bases and J by 13 bases, with 12 bases between the two germline ends. The CDR3 totals 11 residues. As processed by the authors: Reference gene primer amplification in the assay estimated nucleated cell counts. The data were produced by immunoSEQ multiplex PCR, yet TCRdb's version contains in-frame clones alone and is incomplete. V and J calls and clone size come straight from that table; D and trimming were deduced from the DNA. There are about 240,000 clones in the sample; 87% occur only once, and just over 7% lies in the top ten.

Sequencing was done on a sample of peripheral blood. The V call is TRBV27, the J call TRBJ1-6; no clear D gene. The receptor was derived from a man aged 55 to 70 who had recovered from COVID-19. The CDR3 DNA sequence: TGTGCCAGCGGCAGAGGGTTTCCCCTCCACTTT. It translates to CASGRGFPLHF.